This T cell receptor beta chain was documented in a study of CD8+ T cells in alopecia areata. Study results and limitations: Patients shared TCRs less clearly than mice did, possibly owing to HLA.

This clone was detected once. The target antigen is unknown. Reverse transcribed after extraction, RNA yielded cDNA as the sequencing template. Repertoires were generated with immunoSEQ multiplex PCR, while TCRdb's copy carries only in-frame clones and drops some. The sample carries fewer than 150,000 clones, about 61% recorded once. The V gene's germline CDR1 is GTSNPN and CDR2 SVGIG (reference sequence). V was pared by 1 base and J by 4 bases, with 8 bases of the junction left unmatched. CDR3 size: 15 residues. PBMCs were stained for CD3, CD4 and CD8, and CD4+ and CD8+ T cells were sorted. The sample comprised CD4+ T cells sorted from blood. The chain links TRBV30 to TRBJ1-2, with 8 bases that match TRBD1. The receptor was isolated from a human donor in good health. CDR3 amino acids: CAWSAQGASGYGYTF. The CDR3 nucleotides read TGTGCCTGGAGTGCCCAGGGGGCATCTGGCTATGGCTACACCTTC.